Following are 27 T cell receptor beta chains from one sample sequenced in a study of T cells expressing NK-cell markers. With the 5' RACE reads reprocessed, TCRdb shows one record per CDR3 protein and no DNA. This listing includes about 440,000 distinct CDR3 sequences. The sample comprised blood T cells: a sorted CD56 or NKG2C T cell subset, CD4+ or CD8+ T cells, or bulk PBMC T cells (not recorded which). These receptors came from a woman between 18 and 69 years old in good health.

The genes are TRBV5-6 and TRBJ2-3. CDR1 is SGHDT and CDR2 is YYEEEE in the germline V gene. The CDR3 has 14 amino acids. The CDR3 reads CASSLDSAADTQYF.

The chain carries TRBV7-2 and TRBJ1-5. Per the germline V gene, CDR1 is SGHTA and CDR2 is FQGNSA. The CDR3 sequence is 15 residues long. The CDR3 is CASSTAAYSNQPQHF. The full variable domain, with the rest looked up from reference TRBV7-2 and TRBJ1-5, is GAGVSQSPSNKVTEKGKDVELRCDPISGHTALYWYRQSLGQGLEFLIYFQGNSAPDKSGLPSDRFSAERTGGSVSTLTIQRTQQEDSAVYLCASSTAAYSNQPQHFGDGTRLSIL.

The V call is TRBV19, the J call TRBJ2-7; the D call of TRBD1 rests on TCRdb alone, since no DNA is present to check it. Germline CDR1 and CDR2: LNHDA and SQIVND (reference sequence). The CDR3 contains 11 residues. This chain's CDR3 is CAPSGRYEQYF.

CDR3 amino acids: CASSPLAGEWPQHF. The chain joins TRBV12-3 or TRBV12-4 to TRBJ1-5. This CDR3 contains 14 residues.

The rearrangement uses TRBV6-5 and TRBJ1-2; TCRdb calls TRBD1, which cannot be checked without DNA. The germline gives CDR1 MNHEY, CDR2 SVGAGI. This CDR3 is built from 13 residues. Here the CDR3 reads CASSYDRVGGYTF.

The V and J genes are TRBV5-1 and TRBJ1-1; the TCRdb call, TRBD1, lacks DNA for checking. Germline CDR1 is SGHRS and CDR2 is YFSETQ. The CDR3 sequence is 14 residues long. The CDR3 reads CASGWTERNTEAFF.

The chain has TRBV28 and TRBJ1-5. From germline, CDR1 is MDHEN and CDR2 SYDVKM. The CDR3 is 15 amino acids. CDR3 loop: CASSLQDVSNQPQHF.

This chain joins TRBV20-1 and TRBJ1-1; TCRdb outputs TRBD1, but without DNA this stays unchecked. This CDR3 spans 12 amino acids. Germline CDR1 reads DFQATT; CDR2 reads SNEGSKA (reference sequence). This CDR3 reads CSASQGPTEAFF.

This rearrangement joins TRBV12-3 or TRBV12-4 to TRBJ2-1. CDR3 size: 16 residues. The CDR3: CASSLVTGGFYNEQFF.

The J gene is TRBJ2-3, the V gene TRBV7-9. The CDR3 has 11 residues. Germline assignment: CDR1 SEHNR and CDR2 FQNEAQ (reference sequence). The CDR3 loop is CASESGGRQYF.

This sequence joins TRBV6-5 and TRBJ2-3; TCRdb calls TRBD2, which cannot be checked without DNA. The germline V gene encodes CDR1 MNHEY and CDR2 SVGAGI. CDR3 length: 15 amino acids. The CDR3 loop reads CASSFRLAFTDTQYF.

The chain is built from TRBV28 and TRBJ2-1; TCRdb gives TRBD2 as the D gene, but with no DNA this cannot be confirmed. The CDR3 length is 15 residues. Germline loops: CDR1 MDHEN, CDR2 SYDVKM. Here the CDR3 reads CASSRLAARVYEQFF.

V usage is TRBV28 and J usage is TRBJ1-2; TCRdb indicates TRBD1, and absent DNA this call remains unverified. Germline V CDR1 and CDR2: MDHEN, SYDVKM. The CDR3 extends over 12 amino acids. The CDR3 here is CATLIAPYGYTF.

The gene calls are TRBV7-8 and TRBJ2-5; TCRdb's D gene call, TRBD1, goes unchecked for lack of DNA. Germline V lookup: CDR1 SGHVS, CDR2 FQNEAQ. The CDR3 has 16 residues. CDR3 residues: CASSYPGRIAVETQYF.

This chain connects TRBV5-1 to TRBJ2-3; the TCRdb call, TRBD1, lacks DNA for checking. The CDR3 runs 16 residues. CDR1 and CDR2 from the germline V gene are SGHRS and YFSETQ. This CDR3 is CASSLEQWGSTDTQYF.

The chain recombines TRBV20-1 with TRBJ1-2; TCRdb reports TRBD1, a call that lacks DNA to check it against. Germline CDR1 reads DFQATT; CDR2 reads SNEGSKA (reference sequence). The CDR3 length is 17 residues. CDR3 loop: CSANTDRGPRANYGYTF.

Here the CDR3 reads CASSLYGFVNTEAFF. The V gene is TRBV27, the J gene TRBJ1-1. Germline CDR1 is MNHEY and CDR2 is SMNVEV (reference sequence). This CDR3 spans 15 amino acids.

The V gene is TRBV20-1, the J gene TRBJ2-7; TCRdb designates TRBD1, a call that cannot be tested without DNA. This CDR3 has 14 residues. Per the germline V gene, CDR1 is DFQATT and CDR2 is SNEGSKA (reference sequence). CDR3 sequence: CSAYTGTDFYEQYF.

V usage is TRBV7-6 and J usage is TRBJ2-1. The CDR3 consists of 14 residues. From germline, CDR1 is SGHVS and CDR2 FNYEAQ. The CDR3 is CASSLDVGLHEQFF. Full variable domain (missing parts from reference TRBV7-6 and TRBJ2-1): GAGVSQSPRYKVTKRGQDVALRCDPISGHVSLYWYRQALGQGPEFLTYFNYEAQQDKSGLPNDRFSAERPEGSISTLTIQRTEQRDSAMYRCASSLDVGLHEQFFGPGTRLTVL.

The rearrangement uses TRBV28 and TRBJ2-3; TCRdb proposes TRBD2, but this gene call is untestable without DNA. The CDR3 covers 19 residues. Germline values: CDR1 MDHEN, CDR2 SYDVKM. This chain's CDR3 is CASSTHTSGEAYSTDTQYF. Using reference TRBV28 and TRBJ2-3 for the parts outside the CDR3, the full variable domain is DVKVTQSSRYLVKRTGEKVFLECVQDMDHENMFWYRQDPGLGLRLIYFSYDVKMKEKGDIPEGYSVSREKKERFSLILESASTNQTSMYLCASSTHTSGEAYSTDTQYFGPGTRLTVL.

This chain joins TRBV18 and TRBJ2-1; TCRdb proposes TRBD1, but this gene call is untestable without DNA. There are 15 residues in the CDR3. Looked up from germline, CDR1 is KGHSH and CDR2 is LQKENI. This CDR3 reads CASSPSSPVHNEQFF.

The chain uses TRBV2 and TRBJ2-1; TCRdb calls TRBD1, which cannot be checked without DNA. Germline V gene data show CDR1 as SNHLY and CDR2 as FYNNEI. The CDR3 sequence is 13 residues long. CDR3 protein: CASSEDPPILRFF. Full variable domain (outside the CDR3, taken from reference TRBV2 and TRBJ2-1): EPEVTQTPSHQVTQMGQEVILRCVPISNHLYFYWYRQILGQKVEFLVSFYNNEISEKSEIFDDQFSVERPDGSNFTLKIRSTKLEDSAMYFCASSEDPPILRFFGPGTRLTVL.

The V call is TRBV20-1, the J call TRBJ2-3; the D gene TCRdb calls, TRBD2, cannot be checked with no DNA. This CDR3 is 13 amino acids long. The germline V gene encodes CDR1 DFQATT and CDR2 SNEGSKA (reference sequence). CDR3 sequence reads: CSALAGRTDTQYF.

V is TRBV20-1 and J is TRBJ2-3; TCRdb's D gene call, TRBD2, goes unchecked for lack of DNA. The germline V gene has CDR1 DFQATT and CDR2 SNEGSKA (reference sequence). The CDR3 consists of 15 residues. CDR3 protein: CSATSGTTSTDTQYF.

The chain uses TRBV20-1 and TRBJ2-3; the D call of TRBD1 rests on TCRdb alone, since no DNA is present to check it. The CDR3 extends over 15 amino acids. Germline-derived CDR1 and CDR2 are DFQATT and SNEGSKA (reference sequence). This chain's CDR3 is CSAPLGTGGTDTQYF.

This chain links TRBV6-1 with TRBJ1-2; TCRdb returns TRBD1, unconfirmable since there is no DNA. Germline assignment: CDR1 MNHNS and CDR2 SASEGT. This CDR3 spans 15 amino acids. The CDR3 is CASSKGDRAGYGYTF.

This chain connects TRBV5-6 to TRBJ1-1. This CDR3 comprises 17 residues. CDR1 is SGHDT and CDR2 is YYEEEE in the germline V gene. The CDR3 here is CASSLASADDMNTEAFF.